The clone carrying this TCR beta chain was seen more than once but under ten times. The antigen is not known. These data belong to a study of blood T cells in healthy people across ages. The study's findings and limits: The CMV status of each donor remained undetermined, and this could have confounded shifts in expanded clonotypes.

CDR1 is SGHDN, CDR2 FVKESK, per germline. The V and J ends lost 1 base and 8 bases respectively, with 11 bases between them. This CDR3 contains 13 residues. Using a J-beta primer mix together with a sample-barcoded 5' primer, a second PCR was run for roughly 6 to 11 cycles. TCRdb used MiXCR to reprocess the 5' RACE reads, holding one entry per CDR3 protein. The data hold hundreds of thousands of distinct CDR3 sequences, with 35% to 40% observed a single time. Sequences were obtained from blood. This sequence joins TRBV14 and TRBJ1-2; D is undetermined. This sequence originates from a man aged 18 to 29 in good health. CDR3 loop: CASSQVARQGYTF. DNA for the CDR3: TGTGCCAGCAGCCAAGTCGCCAGGCAGGGCTACACCTTC.